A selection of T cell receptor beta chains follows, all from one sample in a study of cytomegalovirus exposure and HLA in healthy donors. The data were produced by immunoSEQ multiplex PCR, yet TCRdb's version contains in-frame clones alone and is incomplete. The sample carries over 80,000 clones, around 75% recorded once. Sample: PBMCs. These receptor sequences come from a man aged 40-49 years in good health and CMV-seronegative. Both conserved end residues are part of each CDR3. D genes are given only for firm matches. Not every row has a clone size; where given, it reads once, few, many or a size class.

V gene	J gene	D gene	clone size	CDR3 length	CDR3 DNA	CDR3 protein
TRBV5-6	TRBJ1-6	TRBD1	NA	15	TGTGCCAGCAGCGTGGGGACAGTCTATAATTCACCCCTCCACTTT	CASSVGTVYNSPLHF
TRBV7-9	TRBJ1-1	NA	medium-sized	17	TGTGCCAGCAGCGAATTAGGGGGGGCAGGGCTGAACACTGAAGCTTTCTTT	CASSELGGAGLNTEAFF
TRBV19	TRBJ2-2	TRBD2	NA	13	TGTGCCAGCCGGGGAGGGAGCACCGGGGAGCTGTTTTTT	CASRGGSTGELFF
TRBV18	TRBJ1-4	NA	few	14	TGTGCCAGCTCACCATCCCGAGGGGGTGAAAAACTGTTTTTT	CASSPSRGGEKLFF
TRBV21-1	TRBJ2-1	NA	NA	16	TGTGCCAGCAGTGGGGCCGCAGGGAGGTCCAACAATGAGCAGTTCTTC	CASSGAAGRSNNEQFF
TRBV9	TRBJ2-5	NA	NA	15	TGTGCCAGCAGCGTAGGTATTGGGGGCAAGGAGACCCAGTACTTC	CASSVGIGGKETQYF
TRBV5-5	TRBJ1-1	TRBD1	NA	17	TGTGCCAGCAGCTTGGGGCCAGGGGGCAGAGGCGGCACTGAAGCTTTCTTT	CASSLGPGGRGGTEAFF
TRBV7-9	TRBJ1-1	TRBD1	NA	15	TGTGCCAGCAGCTCACCGGACAGGGTTTTCGCTGAAGCTTTCTTT	CASSSPDRVFAEAFF
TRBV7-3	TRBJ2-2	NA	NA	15	TGTGCCAGCAGCTTGACAGGATCGAACACCGGGGAGCTGTTTTTT	CASSLTGSNTGELFF
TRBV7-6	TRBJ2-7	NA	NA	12	TGTGCCAGCAGCTTAGGGAGGGTGGAGCAGTACTTC	CASSLGRVEQYF
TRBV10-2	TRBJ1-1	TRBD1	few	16	TGCGCCAGCAGTCAAACGCCGGGACAGGGGTACACTGAAGCTTTCTTT	CASSQTPGQGYTEAFF
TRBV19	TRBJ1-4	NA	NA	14	TGTGCCAGTAGTATTGTCTTAGGGGATGAAAAACTGTTTTTT	CASSIVLGDEKLFF
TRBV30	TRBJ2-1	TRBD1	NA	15	TGTGCCTGGAGTGCCCCGGGACAGTTCTACAATGAGCAGTTCTTC	CAWSAPGQFYNEQFF
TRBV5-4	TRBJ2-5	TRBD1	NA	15	TGTGCCAGCAGCGGCGGCATACAGGGGGAAGAGACCCAGTACTTC	CASSGGIQGEETQYF
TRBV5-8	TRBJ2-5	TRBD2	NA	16	TGTGCCAGCAGCTCGGGAGGGGGGATTTTTCAAGAGACCCAGTACTTC	CASSSGGGIFQETQYF